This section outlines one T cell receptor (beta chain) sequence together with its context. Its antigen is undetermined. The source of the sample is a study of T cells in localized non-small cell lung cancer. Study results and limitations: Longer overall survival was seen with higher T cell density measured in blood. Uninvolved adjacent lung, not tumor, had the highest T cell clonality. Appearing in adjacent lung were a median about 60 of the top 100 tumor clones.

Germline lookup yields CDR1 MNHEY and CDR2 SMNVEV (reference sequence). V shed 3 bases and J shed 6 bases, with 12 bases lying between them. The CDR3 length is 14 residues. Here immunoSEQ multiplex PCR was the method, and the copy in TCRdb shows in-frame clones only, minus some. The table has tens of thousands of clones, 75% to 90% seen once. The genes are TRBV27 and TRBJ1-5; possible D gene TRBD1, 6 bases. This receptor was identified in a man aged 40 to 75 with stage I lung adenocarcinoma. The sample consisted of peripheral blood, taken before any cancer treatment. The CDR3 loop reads CASSLAGVGQPQHF. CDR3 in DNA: TGTGCCAGCAGTTTGGCAGGGGTGGGTCAGCCCCAGCATTTT.